This is a list of T cell receptor beta chains from one sample in a study of shared clonotypes between healthy human individuals. TCRdb keeps only in-frame clones here, not all; method: immunoSEQ multiplex PCR. The table records 1,400,000 or so clones, just under 99% of them present only once. Specimen: naive CD4+ T cells sorted from blood. The origin of the receptors is a man aged 25 to 45 in good health. Both conserved end residues are part of each CDR3.

TRBV6-5,CASRRSGGGYNEQFF
TRBV28,CASSLIGPPRAETQYF
TRBV7-7,CASSFTGDARETQYF
TRBV7-2,CASSLEGRGHEQYF
TRBV27,CASSAQGAKNIQYF
TRBV6-6,CASRDSNQPQHF
TRBV25-1,CASRDSSTGELFF
TRBV25-1,CASSETGVSLSGANVLTF
TRBV19,CASSQSTAGEQYF
TRBV4-1,CASSQADRVSGQYF
TRBV19,CASSIGLAAVDPEAFF
TRBV5-4,CASSVGVARGNTIYF
TRBV18,CASSPLEGNQPQHF
TRBV28,CASSLWRGYNEQFF
TRBV7-2,CASSPLGLMNTGELFF
TRBV11-2,CASSPQQRNYGYTF
TRBV10-3,CAIGTGHSSYEQYF
TRBV7-9,CASSLNGWGGISYEQYF
TRBV11-2,CASSLLASGGNTGELFF
TRBV14,CASREGTLLYNEQFF
TRBV7-9,CASSHPAYF
TRBV9,CASSVGTGQHEQYF
TRBV29-1,CSVYPRTGWDPDTEAFF
TRBV6-4,CASSVEGSYNEQFF
TRBV27,CASSLMGPLVETQYF
TRBV19,CASSIRPFAEAFF
TRBV10-2,CASRLTGVSQYF
TRBV5-1,CASSLSETYNEQFF
TRBV11-2,CASSLRIANYGYTF
TRBV5-6,CASSFRTSTDTQYF
TRBV5-5,CASSLGQVRATEAFF
TRBV23-1,CASSQPEQNTEAFF
TRBV5-1,CASSSRTGSDYEQYF
TRBV9,CASSATSGRPSGELFF
TRBV7-2,CASSPRQGMNTEAFF
TRBV7-9,CASSAYRDSGAAYTIYF
TRBV5-1,CASSLGLGGSQPQHF
TRBV5-5,CASNWGIGNTEAFF
TRBV11-2,CASSLHTAGGELFF
TRBV27,CASSLVPGVTEAFF
TRBV5-4,CASSFGQDDTNEQYF
TRBV10-1,CASSRDLRAEQYF
TRBV19,CASSIPAGTGSTQYF
TRBV27,CASSLLGGGEKLFF
TRBV7-2,CASSLVAGAGEQYF
TRBV11-3,CASSLGPPPDTQYF
TRBV4-2,CASSQDERVLRTQYF
TRBV10-3,CAISEFMGGTEAFF
TRBV5-1,CASSLGGSSYEQYF
TRBV10-3,CAISTSSYNEQFF
TRBV30,CAWCGLAGGGTGELFF
TRBV10-3,CAISDDRDWTHTNQPQHF
TRBV9,CASSVASTGLANVLTF
TRBV5-8,CASSLSGGAGQPQHF
TRBV29-1,CSVWTAATGELFF
TRBV25-1,CASSPARTSANEQFF
TRBV5-4,CASSRSGRDTGELFF
TRBV9,CASSVATRTSGERTDTQYF
TRBV25-1,CASSGDRASGRGETQYF
TRBV6-4,CASSKRLAGGPDTQYF